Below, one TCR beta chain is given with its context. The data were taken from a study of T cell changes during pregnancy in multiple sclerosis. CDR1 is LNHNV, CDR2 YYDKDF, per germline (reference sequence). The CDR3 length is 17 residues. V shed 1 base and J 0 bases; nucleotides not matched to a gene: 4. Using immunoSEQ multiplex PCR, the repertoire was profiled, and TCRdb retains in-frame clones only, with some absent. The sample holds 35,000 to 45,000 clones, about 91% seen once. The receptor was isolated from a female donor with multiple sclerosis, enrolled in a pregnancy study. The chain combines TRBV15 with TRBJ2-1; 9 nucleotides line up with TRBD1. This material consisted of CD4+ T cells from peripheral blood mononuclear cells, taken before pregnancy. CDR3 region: CATSRGDRATSYNEQFF. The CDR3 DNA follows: TGTGCCACCAGCAGAGGGGACAGGGCAACCTCCTACAATGAGCAGTTCTTC.